This T cell receptor (beta chain) originates from a study of tumor-infiltrating lymphocytes in primary liver carcinoma. Germline DNA was extracted alongside blood RNA, which was obtained from unsorted whole blood. TCR beta cDNA was prepared out of roughly 0.5 ug total RNA by means of a constant-region primer. Libraries covering TCR beta were generated through three nested multiplex PCR rounds (using a slightly modified ARM-PCR). Amplification in the first two PCR rounds was performed using TRBV1-TRBV30 forward primers and a C-beta reverse primer for 10 cycles each. TCRdb reprocessed the multiplex PCR reads with MiXCR, giving one entry per CDR3 protein. The top ten clones hold about 6% of a sample with about 350,000 distinct CDR3 sequences, 65% of them seen once. Of note for this clonotype: Sequence at one end of the junction differs from germline and may be a read error.

CDR1 is MNHEY, CDR2 SVGAGI, per germline. There are 13 residues in the CDR3. Sequences were obtained from peripheral blood. The receptor comes from a man aged 40-55 years with primary liver carcinoma and hepatitis B virus infection. The J gene is TRBJ2-1, the V gene TRBV6-5; D unclear. The CDR3 loop is CASSYSNRYEKFF. The CDR3 DNA follows: TGTGCCAGCAGTTACTCGAATCGGTATGAGAAGTTCTTC.